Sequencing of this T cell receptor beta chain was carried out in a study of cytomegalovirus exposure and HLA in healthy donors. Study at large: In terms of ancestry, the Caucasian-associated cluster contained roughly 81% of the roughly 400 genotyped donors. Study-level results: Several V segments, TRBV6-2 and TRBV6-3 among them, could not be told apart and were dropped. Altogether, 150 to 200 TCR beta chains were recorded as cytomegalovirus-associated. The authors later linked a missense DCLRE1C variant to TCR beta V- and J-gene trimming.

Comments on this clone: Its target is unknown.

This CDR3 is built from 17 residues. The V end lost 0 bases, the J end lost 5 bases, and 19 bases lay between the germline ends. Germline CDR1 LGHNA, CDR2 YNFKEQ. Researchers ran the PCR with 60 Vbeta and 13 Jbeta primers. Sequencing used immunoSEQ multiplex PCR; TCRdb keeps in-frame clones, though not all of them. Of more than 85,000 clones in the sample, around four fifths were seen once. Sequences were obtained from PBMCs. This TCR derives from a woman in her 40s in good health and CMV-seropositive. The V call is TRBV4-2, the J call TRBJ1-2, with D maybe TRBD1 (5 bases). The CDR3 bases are TGTGCCAGCAGCCAAGAGGTCAGTGGCAGCGGGACTTATGGCTACACCTTC. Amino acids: CASSQEVSGSGTYGYTF.